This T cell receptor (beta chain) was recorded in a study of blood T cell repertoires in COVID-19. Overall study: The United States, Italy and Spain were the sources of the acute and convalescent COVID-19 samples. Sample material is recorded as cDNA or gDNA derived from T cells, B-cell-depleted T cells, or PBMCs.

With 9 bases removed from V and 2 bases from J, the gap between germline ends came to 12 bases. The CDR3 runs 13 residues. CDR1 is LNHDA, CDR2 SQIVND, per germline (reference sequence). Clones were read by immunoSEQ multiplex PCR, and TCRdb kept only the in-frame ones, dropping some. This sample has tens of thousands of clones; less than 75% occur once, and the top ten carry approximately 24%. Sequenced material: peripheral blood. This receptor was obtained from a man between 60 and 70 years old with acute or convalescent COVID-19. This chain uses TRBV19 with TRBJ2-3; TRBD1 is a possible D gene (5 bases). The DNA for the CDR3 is TGTGCCAGCGGCAGGGTGTTCACAGATACGCAGTATTTT. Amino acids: CASGRVFTDTQYF.